This T cell receptor (beta chain) was captured by sequencing in a study of neoadjuvant anti-PD-1 for oral cavity cancer. The repertoire was sequenced with immunoSEQ multiplex PCR; TCRdb's copy has only in-frame clones and lacks some. The repertoire consists of over 14,000 clones, with roughly 68% occurring once and the leading ten covering just under 3%. Per the germline V gene, CDR1 is SGHVT and CDR2 is SQSDAQ. Trimming took 2 bases from V and 5 from J, leaving 4 bases between them. This CDR3 has 11 residues. Points on this clone: Its antigen is still unknown.

Study conclusions and caveats: After neoadjuvant nivolumab, PBMC T cell clonality was significantly higher in non-responders than responders.

The sample here was PBMCs, taken before nivolumab (anti-PD-1) treatment. The source is a person aged 40 to 85 with oral cavity squamous cell carcinoma. The chain uses TRBV7-4 and TRBJ2-7; D is unclear. DNA for the CDR3: TGTGCCAGCAGCTTAAAACACGAGCAGTACTTC. Translated: CASSLKHEQYF.